The 15 T cell receptor beta chains below were found in one sample sequenced in a study of cytomegalovirus exposure and HLA in healthy donors. The PCR had 60 Vbeta and 13 Jbeta primers. Clones were read by immunoSEQ multiplex PCR, and TCRdb kept only the in-frame ones, dropping some. The sample yields about 180,000 clones, 77% seen once. The sample consisted of PBMCs. The source of these receptors is a woman aged 55-70 years in good health and CMV-seropositive.

The rearrangement uses TRBV19 and TRBJ1-6; TRBD1 aligns across 8 bases. CDR1 LNHDA and CDR2 SQIVND come from the germline V gene (reference sequence). The CDR3 runs 15 residues. The ends lost 3 bases at V and 7 bases at J; junction bases unmatched: 5. The CDR3 region is CASSIGQGGNSPLHF. The DNA of the CDR3 is TGTGCCAGTAGTATTGGACAGGGAGGCAATTCACCCCTCCACTTT.

The V call is TRBV28, the J call TRBJ1-1, with TRBD1 matching over 7 bases. The V segment lost 5 bases and the J segment 0 bases; nucleotides outside the gene matches: 6. The germline gives CDR1 MDHEN, CDR2 SYDVKM. The CDR3 is 15 residues long. The CDR3 DNA sequence: TGTGCCAGCAGTCCGGGACAGTACATGAACACTGAAGCTTTCTTT. It encodes CASSPGQYMNTEAFF.

In its sample, this clone was seen a few times. The gene calls are TRBV27 and TRBJ2-5; TRBD2 might be the D (5 bases). The last part of the DNA fits TRBJ2-7 better; the J call may be wrong. Germline CDR1 reads MNHEY; CDR2 reads SMNVEV (reference sequence). This CDR3 is built from 13 residues. DNA for the CDR3: TGTGCCAGCAGTTTACGAGGGTCGGGCGAGCAGTACTTC. Its translation is CASSLRGSGEQYF.

The chain carries TRBV28 and TRBJ2-3; 10 nucleotides line up with TRBD2. The CDR3 loop spans 15 amino acids. Germline CDR1 and CDR2: MDHEN and SYDVKM. V lost 5 bases and J lost 2; bases outside the gene matches: 4. CDR3 in DNA: TGTGCCAGCAGTGGGACTAGCGCCTACACAGATACGCAGTATTTT. This encodes CASSGTSAYTDTQYF.

The chain couples TRBV23-1 to TRBJ2-1, with TRBD2 matching over 12 bases. TRBV23-1 is labeled an ORF, and its function is uncertain. This CDR3 spans 16 amino acids. The V and J ends lost 4 bases and 4 bases, in that order; junction bases with no gene match: 5. For the CDR3, the DNA is TGCGCCAGCAGTCCCTGGACTAGCGGGAAGTACAATGAGCAGTTCTTC. Its translation: CASSPWTSGKYNEQFF.

In DNA form, the CDR3 reads TGTGCCAGCTCAGGGACAGAGGGTTACGAGCAGTACTTC. Its translation is CASSGTEGYEQYF. The chain carries TRBV18 and TRBJ2-7; TRBD1 agrees at 7 bases. The CDR3 consists of 13 residues. After removal of 5 bases from V and 4 bases from J, the junction contained 5 bases not matched to a gene. From germline, CDR1 is KGHSH and CDR2 LQKENI.

The genes are TRBV15 and TRBJ2-5, with 10 bases that match TRBD1. Germline values: CDR1 LNHNV, CDR2 YYDKDF (reference sequence). This CDR3 is built from 14 residues. The V and J ends lost 3 bases and 5 bases, in that order; junction bases with no gene match: 3. CDR3 residues: CATSRDRGWETQYF. The CDR3 DNA reads as TGTGCCACCAGCAGGGACAGGGGGTGGGAGACCCAGTACTTC.

The sample holds one count of this clone. The chain couples TRBV30 to TRBJ1-2, with 9 bases fitting TRBD1. The germline V gene encodes CDR1 GTSNPN and CDR2 SVGIG (reference sequence). CDR3 length: 15 amino acids. The ends lost 0 bases at V and 6 bases at J; junction bases unmatched: 8. Here the CDR3 DNA reads TGTGCCTGGAGTGTGCTCACAGGGGGCGCAAATGGCTACACCTTC. It yields the protein CAWSVLTGGANGYTF.

The chain carries TRBV7-3 and TRBJ2-3, with TRBD2 matching 13 bases. CDR1 is SGHTA and CDR2 is FQGTGA in the germline V gene. V trimming: 6 bases; J trimming: 4 bases; junction bases outside the gene matches: 7. The CDR3 covers 16 residues. DNA for the CDR3: TGTGCCAGCAGGGGCACTAGCGGGAGGGATTCAGATACGCAGTATTTT. Its translation is CASRGTSGRDSDTQYF.

This chain links TRBV6-5 with TRBJ2-7; D might be TRBD1 (6 bases). V was shortened by 0 bases and J by 2 bases, with 11 bases between the two germline ends. Germline V gene lookup returns CDR1 MNHEY and CDR2 SVGAGI. The CDR3 has 15 amino acids. CDR3 region: CASSYSWDKTYEQYF. CDR3 in DNA: TGTGCCAGCAGTTACTCCTGGGACAAAACCTACGAGCAGTACTTC.

V gene TRBV29-1 combines with J gene TRBJ2-2; TRBD1 matches 11 bases. The germline V gene has CDR1 SQVTM and CDR2 ANQGSEA. V was pared by 6 bases and J by 4 bases, with 4 bases of the junction left unmatched. CDR3 length: 14 residues. CDR3: CSVGQGAGTGELFF. The DNA for the CDR3 is TGCAGCGTCGGACAGGGGGCTGGCACCGGGGAGCTGTTTTTT.

The chain carries TRBV5-1 and TRBJ2-6, with D perhaps TRBD1 (5 bases). The CDR3 length is 15 residues. The germline CDR1 and CDR2 sequences are SGHRS and YFSETQ. Trimming stripped 7 bases from V and 0 bases from J, with 11 bases between. The CDR3 here is CASHTGLSGANVLTF. The DNA for the CDR3 is TGCGCCAGCCATACAGGTCTCTCTGGGGCCAACGTCCTGACTTTC.

The chain is built from TRBV28 and TRBJ1-2, with a tentative D call TRBD1 (6 bases). Trimming took 1 base from V and 4 from J, leaving 16 bases between them. Germline CDR1 MDHEN, CDR2 SYDVKM. The CDR3 length is 16 residues. CDR3 sequence (DNA): TGTGCCAGCAGTTTATTCCAGGGACAAGGAGGCTATGGCTACACCTTC. Translated: CASSLFQGQGGYGYTF.

The chain uses TRBV27 and TRBJ2-7; 8 nucleotides agree with TRBD2. J lost 0 bases, V lost 5 bases, and 9 bases had no gene match. The germline V gene has CDR1 MNHEY and CDR2 SMNVEV (reference sequence). CDR3 length equals 16 residues. The CDR3 here is CASSPPAGTSSYEQYF. CDR3 nucleotides: TGTGCCAGCAGTCCCCCGGCCGGGACTAGCTCCTACGAGCAGTACTTC.

This clone was picked up a small number of times. This chain connects TRBV6-6 to TRBJ2-3; 14 nucleotides align to TRBD2. Germline V gives CDR1 MNHNY, CDR2 SVGAGI (reference sequence). V lost 5 bases, J lost 6 bases, and 7 bases stayed unmatched. This CDR3 comprises 16 residues. CDR3: CASSPGTSGRVDTQYF. In DNA, the CDR3 is TGTGCCAGCAGTCCCGGGACTAGCGGGAGAGTGGATACGCAGTATTTT.